This TCR beta chain is from a study of neurological immune-mediated disorders. In its sample, this clonotype was seen many times. The time point: technical triplicate 2. TCRdb reprocessed the 5' RACE reads with MiXCR, giving one entry per CDR3 protein. The sample yields about 55,000 distinct CDR3 sequences, more than 20% seen once. This TCR derives from a man aged 55 to 69 with HTLV-1-associated myelopathy (HAM/TSP). Material: PBMCs.

The CDR3 DNA follows: TGTGCCACCAGTGATGCAGGGGGTACCTACAATGAGCAGTTCTTC. Translating it yields CATSDAGGTYNEQFF. V and J are TRBV24-1 and TRBJ2-1; TRBD1 matches 7 bases. The CDR3 runs to 15 residues. CDR1 and CDR2 from the germline V gene are KGHDR and SFDVKD. J lost 2 bases, V lost 3 bases, and 3 bases had no gene match.